This entry lists 13 T cell receptor beta chains sequenced from one sample in a study of metastatic and nonmetastatic thyroid tumors. Ahead of thyroid surgery, no patient had received treatment of any kind. TCRdb recomputed clones from the PCR reads via MiXCR. The table has 35,000 to 45,000 clones, about 3.2% seen once. The specimen was blood. The source of these receptors is a female donor with papillary thyroid cancer or a benign thyroid nodule (not recorded which). Some clones in this sample may be carry-over from other donors' samples.

This clone was seen repeatedly, ten times or more. The V call is TRBV20-1, the J call TRBJ2-7; possibly TRBD2 for D (6 bases). Trimming took off 3 bases at V and 0 bases at J, with 12 bases between the two ends. In germline, CDR1 is DFQATT, CDR2 SNEGSKA (reference sequence). This CDR3 contains 14 residues. The CDR3 region is CSASGTPYSYEQYF. CDR3 bases: TGCAGTGCTAGCGGGACTCCATACTCCTACGAGCAGTACTTC.

This clone turned up a few times. The chain recombines TRBV7-2 with TRBJ1-1; no firm D call. The length of the CDR3 is 13 residues. Trimming removed 4 bases at V and 11 bases at J, with 17 bases between. Germline values: CDR1 SGHTA, CDR2 FQGNSA. In nucleotides, the CDR3 is TGTGCCAGCAGCTCCCGACAAGGAGGTTTTGCTTTCTTT. As protein: CASSSRQGGFAFF.

This clone has ten or more counts. V is TRBV2 and J is TRBJ1-3; no definite D call. The CDR3 is 14 residues long. The V end was cut by 5 bases, the J end by 0 bases, with 8 bases between. Germline CDR1 reads SNHLY; CDR2 reads FYNNEI. CDR3 protein: CASSPQRSGNTIYF. CDR3 bases: TGTGCCAGCAGTCCACAGCGCTCTGGAAACACCATATATTTT.

This clone was seen many times. The rearrangement uses TRBV14 and TRBJ2-1, with 8 positions matching TRBD2. The CDR3 contains 16 residues. V shed 1 base, J shed 4 bases, and the junction held 6 bases outside the gene matches. Per the germline V gene, CDR1 is SGHDN and CDR2 is FVKESK. CDR3 residues: CASSQGTGGPYNEQFF. CDR3 nucleotide sequence: TGTGCCAGCAGCCAAGGAACGGGAGGGCCGTACAATGAGCAGTTCTTC. Looking up the rest from reference TRBV14 and TRBJ2-1 gives the full variable domain: EAGVTQFPSHSVIEKGQTVTLRCDPISGHDNLYWYRRVMGKEIKFLLHFVKESKQDESGMPNNRFLAERTGGTYSTLKVQPAELEDSGVYFCASSQGTGGPYNEQFFGPGTRLTVL.

About this clone: One end of the junction varies from germline; a read error may be responsible. J is TRBJ2-2 and V is TRBV12-3 or TRBV12-4; either TRBD1 or TRBD2 may fit D (6 bases each). There are 14 residues in the CDR3. CDR3 coding DNA: TGCGCCAGCATTTTAAGGCTAAGGGGGGCGGAGCTGTTTTTT. The encoded protein is CASILRLRGAELFF.

This clone was seen many times. The V and J genes are TRBV7-9 and TRBJ2-3; 7 bases agree with TRBD2. CDR1 is SEHNR, CDR2 FQNEAQ, per germline (reference sequence). The CDR3 loop spans 18 amino acids. Trimming cost V 5 bases and J 5 bases; bases outside gene matches: 19. The DNA of the CDR3 is TGTGCCAGCAGCCGATGGGGTACGGGGGGAAGCATTGGAGATACGCAGTATTTT. It yields the protein CASSRWGTGGSIGDTQYF.

This clone was seen a handful of times. The chain combines TRBV2 with TRBJ2-1; 12 bases line up with TRBD2. V lost 6 bases and J lost 10; bases outside the gene matches: 4. The CDR3 loop spans 13 amino acids. The germline V gene encodes CDR1 SNHLY and CDR2 FYNNEI. In DNA form, the CDR3 reads TGTGCCAGCAGCGGTCTAGCGGGAGGGGAGCAGTTCTTC. Its protein product is CASSGLAGGEQFF.

This clone was observed a few times. V is TRBV29-1 and J is TRBJ2-7, with D perhaps being TRBD1 or TRBD2 (6 bases each). Trimming cost V 6 bases and J 3 bases, with 12 bases left between them. The CDR3 consists of 12 residues. CDR1 is SQVTM and CDR2 is ANQGSEA in the germline V gene. The chain's CDR3 is CSVEGQGYEQYF. The CDR3 DNA reads TGCAGCGTGGAGGGACAAGGCTACGAGCAGTACTTC.

This clone was detected ten times or more. This same CDR3 is encoded by further DNA sequences in the sample. V usage is TRBV28 and J usage is TRBJ2-2; the match to TRBD1 covers 8 bases. V shed 5 bases and J 6 bases; nucleotides not matched to a gene: 14. CDR1 MDHEN and CDR2 SYDVKM come from the germline V gene. The CDR3 runs to 17 residues. The CDR3 protein is CASSTPSGGGFSGELFF. The DNA for the CDR3 is TGTGCCAGCAGTACGCCCTCAGGGGGCGGTTTTTCCGGGGAGCTGTTTTTT.

This clone was recorded a few times. This chain uses TRBV11-3 with TRBJ2-7, with TRBD1 identical over 7 bases. With V trimmed by 6 bases and J by 1 base, 12 bases remained unmatched. This CDR3 has 16 amino acids. The V gene's germline CDR1 is SGHNT and CDR2 YENEEA. The CDR3: CASSEQSGQKSYEQYF. The CDR3 DNA reads as TGTGCCAGCAGTGAGCAGTCGGGACAGAAATCCTACGAGCAGTACTTC. Drawing the rest from reference TRBV11-3 and TRBJ2-7, the complete variable domain is EAGVVQSPRYKIIEKKQPVAFWCNPISGHNTLYWYLQNLGQGPELLIRYENEEAVDDSQLPKDRFSAERLKGVDSTLKIQPAELGDSAVYLCASSEQSGQKSYEQYFGPGTRLTVT.

This clone showed up many times. Possible read error: a much larger clone is one base away. This chain connects TRBV11-2 to TRBJ2-1, with 13 bases aligning to TRBD2. This CDR3 contains 17 residues. The V gene's germline CDR1 is SGHAT and CDR2 FQNNGV. Trimming removed 8 bases from V and 10 bases from J; junction bases left unmatched: 17. CDR3 sequence: CASGPGTSGVQFDEQFF. Here the CDR3 DNA reads TGTGCCAGCGGCCCGGGGACTAGCGGGGTACAATTCGACGAGCAGTTCTTC.

The sample holds many counts of this clone. The gene calls are TRBV5-8 and TRBJ1-2; D is undetermined. Looked up from germline, CDR1 is SGHTS and CDR2 is YDEGEE. The V end was cut by 4 bases, the J end by 6 bases, with 19 bases between. There are 15 residues in the CDR3. The CDR3 is CASSPWGILEHGYTF. DNA for the CDR3: TGTGCCAGCAGCCCCTGGGGTATACTGGAGCATGGCTACACCTTC.

The sample holds a few counts of this clone. V usage is TRBV24-1 and J usage is TRBJ2-2, with D possibly matching TRBD1 (6 bases). The CDR3 runs 15 residues. Trimming took off 3 bases at V and 1 base at J, with 8 bases between the two ends. Germline V gene lookup returns CDR1 KGHDR and CDR2 SFDVKD. CDR3 protein: CATSDRQENTGELFF. The CDR3 bases are TGTGCCACCAGTGATCGACAGGAGAACACCGGGGAGCTGTTTTTT.